The 18 T cell receptor beta chains listed next were all sequenced from one sample in a study of shared clonotypes between healthy human individuals. Generated by immunoSEQ multiplex PCR, the TCRdb table keeps only in-frame clones and is missing some. The repertoire holds fewer than 1.8 million clones, with about 98.5% as singletons. Sequencing was performed on naive CD4+ T cells sorted from blood. Subset: CD45RA+ positively selected. The origin of the receptors is a man younger than 45 in good health.

This chain connects TRBV2 to TRBJ2-7; 11 bases match TRBD2. The V and J ends lost 6 bases and 2 bases, in that order; junction bases with no gene match: 6. The CDR3 is 15 residues long. Germline values: CDR1 SNHLY, CDR2 FYNNEI. The CDR3, as DNA: TGTGCCAGCAGCCTACTAGCGGGAGACCCCTACGAGCAGTACTTC. This translates into CASSLLAGDPYEQYF.

The sample holds one count of this clone. This sequence joins TRBV28 and TRBJ2-7; possible D gene TRBD1, 6 bases. Trimming took off 11 bases at V and 6 bases at J, with 17 bases between the two ends. Germline V gene sequence: CDR1 MDHEN, CDR2 SYDVKM. The CDR3 runs 12 residues. CDR3 amino acids: CAGQTGLSEQYF. DNA for the CDR3: TGTGCCGGGCAAACAGGGCTCTCCGAGCAGTACTTC.

Details on this clone: The identical CDR3 is also encoded by other nucleotide sequences in the sample. The chain uses TRBV5-1 and TRBJ2-7; 12 nucleotides match TRBD2. The CDR3 is 16 residues long. The germline V gene encodes CDR1 SGHRS and CDR2 YFSETQ. The V gene end was trimmed by 4 bases and the J gene end by 0 bases; junction bases not matched to a gene: 5. CDR3 loop: CASSPGLAGSSYEQYF. CDR3 coding DNA: TGCGCCAGCAGCCCAGGACTAGCGGGAAGCTCCTACGAGCAGTACTTC.

The rearrangement uses TRBV2 and TRBJ2-7, with 8 bases identical to TRBD1. In germline, CDR1 is SNHLY, CDR2 FYNNEI. V was clipped by 6 bases and J by 0 bases; unmatched bases: 7. The CDR3 is 15 residues long. CDR3 in DNA: TGTGCCAGCAGGAAACAGGGGGTTTCCTCCTACGAGCAGTACTTC. Residues: CASRKQGVSSYEQYF.

This chain connects TRBV5-6 to TRBJ2-1; D unclear. CDR1 and CDR2 (germline): SGHDT, YYEEEE. This CDR3 contains 15 residues. Trimming removed 4 bases from V and 5 bases from J, with 16 bases in between. The CDR3 is CASSGPYRLDNEQFF. In nucleotides, the CDR3 is TGTGCCAGCAGCGGTCCATATAGACTTGACAATGAGCAGTTCTTC.

The V gene is TRBV6-1, the J gene TRBJ2-1, with D perhaps matching TRBD1 (6 bases). Trimming removed 10 bases at V and 6 bases at J, with 10 bases between. CDR1 and CDR2 from the germline V gene are MNHNS and SASEGT. The CDR3 runs 11 residues. CDR3 DNA sequence: TGTGCCATCCACAGGGTCAATGAGCAGTTCTTC. Translation gives CAIHRVNEQFF.

V is TRBV11-2 and J is TRBJ1-2, with 7 bases aligning to TRBD1. V trimming: 6 bases; J trimming: 4 bases; junction bases outside the gene matches: 5. Germline CDR1 and CDR2: SGHAT and FQNNGV. This CDR3 is 13 amino acids long. CDR3 in DNA: TGTGCCAGCAGGGGTTACAGGGGCTATGGCTACACCTTC. This sequence encodes CASRGYRGYGYTF.

In its sample, this clone was seen once. The J gene is TRBJ2-2, the V gene TRBV5-1; D is uncertain. The germline V and J ends were trimmed by 1 base and 7 bases, with 5 bases remaining between them. The CDR3 length is 12 residues. Germline-derived CDR1 and CDR2 are SGHRS and YFSETQ. CDR3 amino acids: CASSLRGGELFF. CDR3 nucleotide sequence: TGCGCCAGCAGCTTGCGTGGCGGGGAGCTGTTTTTT.

The chain uses TRBV5-1 and TRBJ1-1; 7 nucleotides align to TRBD1. After removal of 5 bases from V and 4 bases from J, the junction contained 8 bases not matched to a gene. Germline V gene data show CDR1 as SGHRS and CDR2 as YFSETQ. The CDR3 runs to 14 residues. For the CDR3, the DNA is TGCGCCAGCAGACACCGACAGGGAAGCACTGAAGCTTTCTTT. This sequence encodes CASRHRQGSTEAFF.

This CDR3 is CASSEESGRADNEQFF. The DNA of the CDR3 is TGTGCCAGCAGTGAGGAAAGCGGGAGGGCGGATAATGAGCAGTTCTTC. The chain is built from TRBV6-4 and TRBJ2-1; TRBD2 matches 10 bases. After removal of 3 bases from V and 7 bases from J, the junction contained 9 bases not matched to a gene. Germline V gene lookup returns CDR1 MRHNA and CDR2 SNTAGT. This CDR3 spans 16 amino acids.

Note on this clone: This specimen includes other DNA sequences encoding the same CDR3. This chain connects TRBV14 to TRBJ2-7; D may be TRBD2 (5 bases). Trimming took 3 bases from V and 4 from J, leaving 10 bases between them. The germline CDR1 and CDR2 sequences are SGHDN and FVKESK. The CDR3 spans 13 residues. This CDR3 is CASSQGVGYEQYF. Written as DNA, the CDR3 is TGTGCCAGCAGCCAGGGAGTGGGGTACGAGCAGTACTTC.

This rearrangement joins TRBV4-1 to TRBJ2-7, with TRBD2 identical over 7 bases. Germline values: CDR1 MGHRA, CDR2 YSYEKL. CDR3 length equals 11 residues. The trim removed 3 bases at V and 10 bases at J, leaving 3 bases unmatched. This chain's CDR3 is CASSQGGSQYF. In DNA form, the CDR3 reads TGCGCCAGCAGCCAGGGGGGGAGTCAGTACTTC.

The rearrangement uses TRBV19 and TRBJ2-2, with a tentative D call TRBD2 (6 bases). CDR1 and CDR2 (germline): LNHDA, SQIVND (reference sequence). V was shortened by 0 bases and J by 5 bases, with 10 bases between the two germline ends. The CDR3 length is 15 residues. The CDR3 region has the DNA TGTGCCAGTAGTATAGAAATGGGGGGAACCGGGGAGCTGTTTTTT. It specifies CASSIEMGGTGELFF.

The chain joins TRBV5-6 to TRBJ2-5; 12 nucleotides agree with TRBD1. This CDR3 region has 15 residues. With 5 bases clipped from V and 5 bases from J, the junction kept 7 bases outside the gene matches. Germline CDR1 SGHDT, CDR2 YYEEEE. CDR3 in DNA: TGTGCCAGCAGAGAGGGACAGGGGGCATTGGAGACCCAGTACTTC. Amino acid sequence: CASREGQGALETQYF.

The J gene is TRBJ1-1, the V gene TRBV5-1; the D is unclear. Germline CDR1 and CDR2: SGHRS and YFSETQ. The CDR3 is made up of 13 amino acids. V was trimmed by 4 bases and J by 4 bases, leaving 11 bases between them. CDR3 sequence reads: CASSPEASTEAFF. In DNA, the CDR3 is TGCGCCAGCAGCCCCGAGGCAAGCACTGAAGCTTTCTTT.

The genes are TRBV23-1 and TRBJ2-5, with D unresolved. TRBV23-1 is treated as an ORF (open reading frame) with a function not yet certain. The CDR3 totals 14 residues. Trimming removed 4 bases from V and 0 bases from J, with 9 bases in between. The CDR3 here is CASSRPPYQETQYF. The CDR3 DNA reads TGCGCCAGCAGTCGACCACCGTACCAAGAGACCCAGTACTTC.

As regards this clone: Different DNA sequences within this sample yield the same CDR3. This rearrangement joins TRBV4-3 to TRBJ1-5; the D gene is possibly TRBD1 (5 bases). V dropped 1 base and J dropped 1 base, with 5 bases sitting between them. Germline values: CDR1 LGHNA, CDR2 YSLEER. The length of the CDR3 is 14 residues. CDR3 in amino acids: CASSQGGSNQPQHF. As DNA, the CDR3 is TGCGCCAGCAGCCAAGGGGGGAGCAATCAGCCCCAGCATTTT.

CDR3 sequence: CASSPPGAETEAFF. CDR3 DNA: TGTGCCAGCAGCCCTCCGGGGGCGGAGACTGAAGCTTTCTTT. This chain connects TRBV5-4 to TRBJ1-1, with D possibly being TRBD1 (6 bases). The CDR3 contains 14 residues. Per germline, CDR1 SGHNT and CDR2 YYREEE (reference sequence). Trimming removed 4 bases from V and 5 bases from J, with 15 bases in between. Full variable domain (remainder filled in from reference TRBV5-4 and TRBJ1-1): ETGVTQSPTHLIKTRGQQVTLRCSSQSGHNTVSWYQQALGQGPQFIFQYYREEENGRGNFPPRFSGLQFPNYSSELNVNALELDDSALYLCASSPPGAETEAFFGQGTRLTVV.